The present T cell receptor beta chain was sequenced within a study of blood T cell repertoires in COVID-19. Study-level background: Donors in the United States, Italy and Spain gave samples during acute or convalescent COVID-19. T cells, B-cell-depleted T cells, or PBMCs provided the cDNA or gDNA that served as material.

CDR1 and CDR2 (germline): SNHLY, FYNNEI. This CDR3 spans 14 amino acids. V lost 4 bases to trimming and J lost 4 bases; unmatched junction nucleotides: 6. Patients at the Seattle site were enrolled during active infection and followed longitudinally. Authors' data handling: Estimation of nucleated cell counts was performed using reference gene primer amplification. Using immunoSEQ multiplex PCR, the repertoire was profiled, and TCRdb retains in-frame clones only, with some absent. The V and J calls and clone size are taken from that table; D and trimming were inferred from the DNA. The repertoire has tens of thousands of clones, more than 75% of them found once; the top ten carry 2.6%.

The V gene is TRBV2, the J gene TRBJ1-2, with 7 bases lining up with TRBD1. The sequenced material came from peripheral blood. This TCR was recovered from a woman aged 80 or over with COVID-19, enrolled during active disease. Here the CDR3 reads CASSVGQLSYGYTF. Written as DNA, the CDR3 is TGTGCCAGCAGTGTGGGACAGTTATCCTATGGCTACACCTTC. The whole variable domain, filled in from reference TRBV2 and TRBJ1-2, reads EPEVTQTPSHQVTQMGQEVILRCVPISNHLYFYWYRQILGQKVEFLVSFYNNEISEKSEIFDDQFSVERPDGSNFTLKIRSTKLEDSAMYFCASSVGQLSYGYTFGSGTRLTVV.